This T cell receptor beta chain was sequenced in a study of T cell changes during pregnancy in multiple sclerosis. TCRdb's copy holds only in-frame clones and misses some; the assay was immunoSEQ multiplex PCR. The profile shows 55,000 to 75,000 clones, 90% to 95% of them singletons. V lost 4 bases and J 8 bases, leaving 10 bases between the germline ends. Germline V gene lookup returns CDR1 SGHRS and CDR2 YFSETQ. CDR3 length: 12 residues. The TCR comes from a female donor in good health, enrolled as a control in a pregnancy study. Here the sequenced sample was peripheral blood, taken in the third trimester of pregnancy. The chain is built from TRBV5-1 and TRBJ2-1; TRBD2 might be the D (6 bases). CDR3 nucleotide sequence: TGCGCCAGCAGCCCGCGGGGAGATGAGCAGTTCTTC. It yields the protein CASSPRGDEQFF. Variable domain in full (rest from reference TRBV5-1 and TRBJ2-1): KAGVTQTPRYLIKTRGQQVTLSCSPISGHRSVSWYQQTPGQGLQFLFEYFSETQRNKGNFPGRFSGRQFSNSRSEMNVSTLELGDSALYLCASSPRGDEQFFGPGTRLTVL.